The present T cell receptor (beta chain) was sequenced within a study of blood T cell repertoires in COVID-19. Study-level information: Donors in the United States, Italy and Spain gave samples during acute or convalescent COVID-19.

Assay: immunoSEQ multiplex PCR; the TCRdb copy retains only in-frame clones and omits some. The table lists fewer than 85,000 clones, 70% to 85% of them singletons. Sequenced material: peripheral blood. The clonotype originates from an older woman with acute or convalescent COVID-19.

Here the CDR3 reads CASSQRQGNTGELFF. CDR3 sequence (DNA): TGTGCCAGCAGCCAGAGACAGGGGAACACCGGGGAGCTGTTTTTT. The chain joins TRBV14 to TRBJ2-2, with 7 bases lining up with TRBD1. CDR1 is SGHDN, CDR2 FVKESK, per germline. The junction had 2 bases not matched to a gene; V was cut back by 3 bases and J by 1 base. CDR3 length: 15 residues.